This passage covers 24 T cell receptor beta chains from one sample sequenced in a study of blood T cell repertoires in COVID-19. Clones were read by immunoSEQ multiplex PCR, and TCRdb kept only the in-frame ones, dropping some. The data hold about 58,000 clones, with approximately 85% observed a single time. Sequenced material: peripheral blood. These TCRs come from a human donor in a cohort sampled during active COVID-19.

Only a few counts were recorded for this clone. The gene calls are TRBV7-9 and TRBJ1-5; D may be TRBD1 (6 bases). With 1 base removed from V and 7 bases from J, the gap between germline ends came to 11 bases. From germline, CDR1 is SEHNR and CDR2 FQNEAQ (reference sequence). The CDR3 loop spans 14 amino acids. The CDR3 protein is CASSLVGAGQPQHF. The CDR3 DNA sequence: TGTGCCAGCAGCTTAGTGGGGGCAGGGCAGCCCCAGCATTTT.

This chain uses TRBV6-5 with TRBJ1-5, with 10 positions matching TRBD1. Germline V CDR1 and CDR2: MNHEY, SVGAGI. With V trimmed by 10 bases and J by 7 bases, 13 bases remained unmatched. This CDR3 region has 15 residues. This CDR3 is CAISDRGRVGQPQHF. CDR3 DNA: TGTGCCATCTCAGACAGGGGGCGCGTAGGGCAGCCCCAGCATTTT.

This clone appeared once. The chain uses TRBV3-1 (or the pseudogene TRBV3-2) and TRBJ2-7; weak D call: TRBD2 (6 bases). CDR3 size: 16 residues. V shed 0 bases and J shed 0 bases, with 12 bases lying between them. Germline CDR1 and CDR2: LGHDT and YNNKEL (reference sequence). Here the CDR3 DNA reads TGTGCCAGCAGCCAAGACGGGGGTTGGGTCTCCTACGAGCAGTACTTC. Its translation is CASSQDGGWVSYEQYF.

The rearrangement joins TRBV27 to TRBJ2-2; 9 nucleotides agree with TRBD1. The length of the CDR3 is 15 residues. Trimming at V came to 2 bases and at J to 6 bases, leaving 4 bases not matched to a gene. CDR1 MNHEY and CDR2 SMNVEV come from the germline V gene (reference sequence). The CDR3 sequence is CASSLRDRVAGELFF. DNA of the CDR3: TGTGCCAGCAGTTTAAGGGACAGGGTTGCCGGGGAGCTGTTTTTT.

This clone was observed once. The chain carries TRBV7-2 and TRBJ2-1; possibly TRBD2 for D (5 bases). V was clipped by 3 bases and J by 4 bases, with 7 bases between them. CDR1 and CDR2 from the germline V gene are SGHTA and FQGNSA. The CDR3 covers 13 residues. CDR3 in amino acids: CASSFWEYNEQFF. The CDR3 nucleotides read TGTGCCAGCAGCTTTTGGGAGTACAATGAGCAGTTCTTC.

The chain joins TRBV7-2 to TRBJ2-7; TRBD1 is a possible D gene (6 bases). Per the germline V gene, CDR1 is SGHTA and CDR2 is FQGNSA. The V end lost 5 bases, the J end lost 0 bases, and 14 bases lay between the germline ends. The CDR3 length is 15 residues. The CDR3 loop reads CASSQGQSLSYEQYF. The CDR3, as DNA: TGTGCCAGCAGCCAAGGACAGAGCCTCTCCTACGAGCAGTACTTC.

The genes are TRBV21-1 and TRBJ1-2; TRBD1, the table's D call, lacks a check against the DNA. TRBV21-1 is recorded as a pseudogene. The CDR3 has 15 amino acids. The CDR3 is CASSNLDRFTGGYTF. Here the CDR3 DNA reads TGTGCCAGCAGCAACTTGGACAGGTTCACCGGGGGCTACACCTTC.

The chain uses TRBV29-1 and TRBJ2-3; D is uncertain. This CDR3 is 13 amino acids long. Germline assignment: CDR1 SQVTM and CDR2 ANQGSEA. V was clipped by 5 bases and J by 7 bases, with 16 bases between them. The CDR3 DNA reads TGCAGCGTTTCAACTATCCTTCTGTATACGCAGTATTTT. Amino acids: CSVSTILLYTQYF.

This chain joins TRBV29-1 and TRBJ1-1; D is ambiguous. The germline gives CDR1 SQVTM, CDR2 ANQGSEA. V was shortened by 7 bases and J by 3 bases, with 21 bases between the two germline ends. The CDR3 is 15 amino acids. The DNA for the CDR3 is TGCAGCGGAGCCCAAGGAGTGGAGGGTGACACTGAAGCTTTCTTT. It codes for CSGAQGVEGDTEAFF.

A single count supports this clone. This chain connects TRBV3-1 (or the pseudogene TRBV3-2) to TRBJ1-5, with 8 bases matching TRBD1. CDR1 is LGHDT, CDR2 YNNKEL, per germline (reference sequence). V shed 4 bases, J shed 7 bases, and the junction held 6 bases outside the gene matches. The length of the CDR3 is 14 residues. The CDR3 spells CASSPRTGWQPQHF. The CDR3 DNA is TGTGCCAGCAGCCCCCGGACAGGGTGGCAGCCCCAGCATTTT.

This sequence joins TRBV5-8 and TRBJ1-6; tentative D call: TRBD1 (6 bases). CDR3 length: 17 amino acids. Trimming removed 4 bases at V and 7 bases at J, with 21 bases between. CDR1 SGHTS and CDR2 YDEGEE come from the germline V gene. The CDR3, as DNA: TGTGCCAGCAGCCCCCAATGGGGGCCACGAAAGAATTCACCCCTCCACTTT. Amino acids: CASSPQWGPRKNSPLHF.

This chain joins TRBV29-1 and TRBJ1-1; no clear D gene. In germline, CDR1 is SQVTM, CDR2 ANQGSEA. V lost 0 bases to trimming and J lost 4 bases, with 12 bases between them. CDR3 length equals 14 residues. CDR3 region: CSVEDSHGVTEAFF. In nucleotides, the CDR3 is TGCAGCGTTGAAGACTCGCACGGGGTCACTGAAGCTTTCTTT. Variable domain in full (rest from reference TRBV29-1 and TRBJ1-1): SAVISQKPSRDICQRGTSLTIQCQVDSQVTMMFWYRQQPGQSLTLIATANQGSEATYESGFVIDKFPISRPNLTFSTLTVSNMSPEDSSIYLCSVEDSHGVTEAFFGQGTRLTVV.

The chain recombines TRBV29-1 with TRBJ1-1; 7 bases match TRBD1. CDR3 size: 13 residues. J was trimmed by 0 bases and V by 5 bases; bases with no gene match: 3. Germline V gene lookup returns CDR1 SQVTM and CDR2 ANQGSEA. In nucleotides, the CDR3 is TGCAGCGTTAGGGGACAGATGAACACTGAAGCTTTCTTT. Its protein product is CSVRGQMNTEAFF.

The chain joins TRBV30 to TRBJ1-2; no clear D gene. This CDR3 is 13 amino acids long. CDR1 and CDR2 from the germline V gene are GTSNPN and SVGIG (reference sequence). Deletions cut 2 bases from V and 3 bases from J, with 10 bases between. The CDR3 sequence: CAWSMLSYYGYTF. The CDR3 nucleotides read TGTGCCTGGAGTATGTTGAGTTACTATGGCTACACCTTC. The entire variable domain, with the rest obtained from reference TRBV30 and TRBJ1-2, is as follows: SQTIHQWPATLVQPVGSPLSLECTVEGTSNPNLYWYRQAAGRGLQLLFYSVGIGQISSEVPQNLSASRPQDRQFILSSKKLLLSDSGFYLCAWSMLSYYGYTFGSGTRLTVV.

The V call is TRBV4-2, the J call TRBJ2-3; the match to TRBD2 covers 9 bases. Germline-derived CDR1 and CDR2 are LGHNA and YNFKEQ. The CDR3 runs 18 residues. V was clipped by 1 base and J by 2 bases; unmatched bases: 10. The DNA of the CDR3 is TGTGCCAGCAGCCAAGGGGTGAGCGGGGGGCCCTCCACAGATACGCAGTATTTT. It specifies CASSQGVSGGPSTDTQYF.

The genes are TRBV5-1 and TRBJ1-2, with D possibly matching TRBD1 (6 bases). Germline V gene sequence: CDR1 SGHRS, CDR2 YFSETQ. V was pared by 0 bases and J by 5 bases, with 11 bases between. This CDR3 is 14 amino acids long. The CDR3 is CASSLGQELYGYTF. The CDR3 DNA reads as TGCGCCAGCAGCTTGGGACAGGAGCTTTATGGCTACACCTTC.

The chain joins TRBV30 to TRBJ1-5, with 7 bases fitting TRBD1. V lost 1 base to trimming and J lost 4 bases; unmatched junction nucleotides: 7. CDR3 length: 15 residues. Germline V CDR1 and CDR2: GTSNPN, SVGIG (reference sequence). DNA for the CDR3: TGTGCCTGGAGTGGACAGGGCGCTGTGAATCAGCCCCAGCATTTT. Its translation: CAWSGQGAVNQPQHF.

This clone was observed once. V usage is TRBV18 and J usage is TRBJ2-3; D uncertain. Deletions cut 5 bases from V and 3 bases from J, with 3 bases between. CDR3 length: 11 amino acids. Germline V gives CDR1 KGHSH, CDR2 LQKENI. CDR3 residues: CASSTTDTQYF. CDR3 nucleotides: TGTGCCAGCTCAACAACAGATACGCAGTATTTT.

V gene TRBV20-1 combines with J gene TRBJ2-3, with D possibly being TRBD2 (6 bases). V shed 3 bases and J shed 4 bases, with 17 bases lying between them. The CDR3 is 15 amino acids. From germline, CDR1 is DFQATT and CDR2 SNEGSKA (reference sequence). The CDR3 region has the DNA TGCAGTGCTAGTCGGACGGGAGTGGATGCAGATACGCAGTATTTT. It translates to CSASRTGVDADTQYF.

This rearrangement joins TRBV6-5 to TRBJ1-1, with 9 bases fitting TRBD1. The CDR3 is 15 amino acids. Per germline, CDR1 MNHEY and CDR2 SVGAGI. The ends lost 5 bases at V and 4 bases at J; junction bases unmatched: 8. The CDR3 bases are TGTGCCAGCAGTACCCAGACAGGGGGAGGCACTGAAGCTTTCTTT. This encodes CASSTQTGGGTEAFF.

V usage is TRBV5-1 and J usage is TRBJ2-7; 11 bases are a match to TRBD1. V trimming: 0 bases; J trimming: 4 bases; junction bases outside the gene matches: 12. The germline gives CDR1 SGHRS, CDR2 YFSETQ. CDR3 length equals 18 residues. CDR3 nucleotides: TGCGCCAGCAGCTTGGAGGACAGGGGGCGAGTTAGGAGGTACGAGCAGTACTTC. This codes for CASSLEDRGRVRRYEQYF. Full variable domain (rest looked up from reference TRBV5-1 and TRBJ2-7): KAGVTQTPRYLIKTRGQQVTLSCSPISGHRSVSWYQQTPGQGLQFLFEYFSETQRNKGNFPGRFSGRQFSNSRSEMNVSTLELGDSALYLCASSLEDRGRVRRYEQYFGPGTRLTVT.

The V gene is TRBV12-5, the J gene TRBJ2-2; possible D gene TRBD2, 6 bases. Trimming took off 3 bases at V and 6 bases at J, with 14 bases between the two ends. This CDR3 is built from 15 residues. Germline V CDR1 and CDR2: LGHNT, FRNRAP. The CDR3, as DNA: TGTGCTAGTGGTTTTCGGGGGAAAGGTGCCGGGGAGCTGTTTTTT. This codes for CASGFRGKGAGELFF.

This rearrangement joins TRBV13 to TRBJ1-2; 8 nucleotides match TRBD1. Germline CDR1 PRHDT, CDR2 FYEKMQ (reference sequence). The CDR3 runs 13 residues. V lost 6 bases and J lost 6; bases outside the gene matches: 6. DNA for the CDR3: TGTGCCAGCAGACGACAGGGGACAGATGGCTACACCTTC. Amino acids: CASRRQGTDGYTF.

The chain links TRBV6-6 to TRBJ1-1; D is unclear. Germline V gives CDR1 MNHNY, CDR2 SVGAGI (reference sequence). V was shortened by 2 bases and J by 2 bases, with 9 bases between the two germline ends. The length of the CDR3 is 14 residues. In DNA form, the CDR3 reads TGTGCCAGCAGTTACGAGGCGACTAACACTGAAGCTTTCTTT. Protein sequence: CASSYEATNTEAFF.